This TCR beta chain was captured in a study of blood T cell repertoires in COVID-19. About the research overall: The analysed material was cDNA or gDNA that came from T cells, B-cell-depleted T cells, or PBMCs.

The Seattle site enrolled patients during active infection and followed them longitudinally. In the original workflow: Scientists estimated how many nucleated cells there were by amplifying reference gene primers. The assay was immunoSEQ multiplex PCR, and TCRdb's table has in-frame clones only and misses some. V, J and clone size are those of that table, while D and trimming were read from the DNA. The data show about 57,000 clones, roughly nine tenths seen once. V lost 0 bases, J lost 0 bases, and 2 bases stayed unmatched. Germline V gene lookup returns CDR1 SNHLY and CDR2 FYNNEI. The CDR3 consists of 16 residues.

V gene TRBV2 combines with J gene TRBJ2-4; TRBD1 agrees at 7 bases. Sequencing input: peripheral blood. This receptor was identified in a woman older than 75 with COVID-19, enrolled during active disease. CDR3 sequence reads: CASSEATGVAKNIQYF. The DNA of the CDR3 is TGTGCCAGCAGTGAAGCTACAGGGGTAGCCAAAAACATTCAGTACTTC.